The T cell receptor (beta chain) described here comes from a study of T cells in Graves' hyperthyroidism and ophthalmopathy. Study context: The initial diagnosis was the point when peripheral blood was collected, ahead of any treatment. Study-wide points: In blood, most of the thyroid clonotypes expanded above 0.001 were also present.

The CDR3 loop spans 15 amino acids. V lost 5 bases and J lost 4, with 17 bases in between. Germline V lookup: CDR1 SGHTA, CDR2 FQGTGA. This clonotype turned up a few times. Antigen specificity is unknown. From RNA transcripts, TCR beta CDR3 regions were amplified. A first-round RT-PCR of the TCR CDR3 used the HTBI primer set. TCRdb passed the multiplex PCR reads through MiXCR, listing each CDR3 protein once. The sample records 500,000 to 750,000 distinct CDR3 sequences, less than 20% being singletons. The V gene is TRBV7-3, the J gene TRBJ1-2; D gene unclear. The sequenced sample was blood. The sequence came from a woman in her twenties or thirties with Graves' hyperthyroidism. This CDR3 is CASSASGGNLYGYTF. The CDR3, as DNA: TGTGCCAGCAGCGCCTCGGGCGGGAACCTCTATGGCTACACCTTC.